This T cell receptor (beta chain) derives from a study of T-cell reconstitution after alpha-beta-depleted transplantation in children. After removal of 3 bases from V and 3 bases from J, the junction contained 17 bases not matched to a gene. CDR3 length: 18 residues. Per the germline V gene, CDR1 is SQVTM and CDR2 is ANQGSEA. The TCRbeta library incorporated unique molecular identifiers. TCRdb processed the PCR reads anew with MiXCR; each CDR3 protein has one entry. The profile shows 490,000 or so distinct CDR3 sequences, over 9.5% of them singletons. This clonotype came up a few times. The sequenced sample was PBMCs, obtained before TCRalphabeta/CD19-depleted stem cell transplant. The receptor was isolated from a child younger than 10 with inherited bone marrow failure, due to receive a stem cell transplant. The genes are TRBV29-1 and TRBJ2-3; 8 bases line up with TRBD1. DNA of the CDR3: TGCAGCGTTGAGGGTGGCGGACAGGGAAGGAGGATTACAGATACGCAGTATTTT. It is translated as CSVEGGGQGRRITDTQYF.